These 31 T cell receptor beta chains originate from one sample sequenced in a study of T-cell reconstitution after alpha-beta-depleted transplantation in children. For TCRbeta, the library was prepared with unique molecular identifiers. TCRdb reprocessed the PCR reads via MiXCR and lists one record per CDR3 protein. The sample comprises approximately 99,000 distinct CDR3 sequences, 6.4% of which are singletons, and roughly 24% rests with the top ten. The sequencing here drew on PBMCs, mostly from graft donor cells, taken 360 days after TCRalphabeta/CD19-depleted stem cell transplant. The receptors here all came from a male patient aged 2-15 years who had a stem cell transplant for acute lymphoblastic leukemia, so the T cells may come from the graft donor.

In DNA, the CDR3 is TGTGCCAGCAGCCAAGTGGGGACAGGGGTCTACGAGCAGTACTTC. Protein: CASSQVGTGVYEQYF. The chain uses TRBV4-2 and TRBJ2-7; 10 bases map to TRBD1. CDR1 LGHNA and CDR2 YNFKEQ come from the germline V gene. V gave up 1 base and J gave up 3 bases; unmatched junction bases: 3. There are 15 residues in the CDR3.

This clonotype was seen many times. V gene TRBV28 combines with J gene TRBJ2-3; the D gene is possibly TRBD1 (6 bases). CDR1 MDHEN and CDR2 SYDVKM come from the germline V gene. This CDR3 contains 17 residues. Between the trimmed V and J ends, which lost 2 bases and 4 bases, there was a span of 19 bases. CDR3 protein: CASSLANRGQNPDTQYF. The CDR3 region has the DNA TGTGCCAGCAGTTTAGCGAACCGTGGACAGAATCCAGATACGCAGTATTTT. The entire variable domain, with the rest obtained from reference TRBV28 and TRBJ2-3, is as follows: DVKVTQSSRYLVKRTGEKVFLECVQDMDHENMFWYRQDPGLGLRLIYFSYDVKMKEKGDIPEGYSVSREKKERFSLILESASTNQTSMYLCASSLANRGQNPDTQYFGPGTRLTVL.

This clonotype has a count of ten or more. The chain combines TRBV24-1 with TRBJ2-3; D is perhaps TRBD2 (6 bases). This CDR3 has 11 amino acids. Trimming removed 9 bases from V and 7 bases from J, with 10 bases in between. CDR1 and CDR2 from the germline V gene are KGHDR and SFDVKD. The CDR3 DNA reads TGTGCCACCGATAGCGGTCATACGCAGTATTTT. Its translation: CATDSGHTQYF.

Points on this clonotype: A junction boundary mismatches the germline segment, possibly from a read error. The chain joins TRBV9 to TRBJ2-3; TRBD1 might be the D (6 bases). The CDR3 consists of 13 residues. The germline V gene has CDR1 SGDLS and CDR2 YYNGEE. The CDR3 protein is CASSFLWTDRQYF. In DNA form, the CDR3 reads TGTGCCAGCAGCTTCCTTTGGACAGATAGGCAGTATTTT.

In this sample, this clonotype turned up many times. The chain recombines TRBV7-3 with TRBJ2-3; D ambiguous. This CDR3 is 14 amino acids long. Per the germline V gene, CDR1 is SGHTA and CDR2 is FQGTGA. Trimming took off 1 base at V and 1 base at J, with 6 bases between the two ends. The CDR3 reads CASSLSHGTDTQYF. The CDR3 DNA follows: TGTGCCAGCAGCTTAAGTCACGGCACAGATACGCAGTATTTT.

This clonotype was counted many times. This chain uses TRBV20-1 with TRBJ2-3, with D unresolved. The CDR3 length is 13 residues. Between the trimmed V and J ends, which lost 1 base and 2 bases, there was a span of 7 bases. From germline, CDR1 is DFQATT and CDR2 SNEGSKA (reference sequence). In DNA form, the CDR3 reads TGCAGTGCTAGAGTCCCAGCCACAGATACGCAGTATTTT. Its translation is CSARVPATDTQYF.

The chain is built from TRBV15 and TRBJ1-5; D is perhaps TRBD1 (5 bases). The CDR3 covers 15 residues. The germline gives CDR1 LNHNV, CDR2 YYDKDF (reference sequence). V was pared by 1 base and J by 0 bases, with 7 bases between. The CDR3 loop is CATSRGGYSNQPQHF. For the CDR3, the DNA is TGTGCCACCAGCAGAGGGGGGTATAGCAATCAGCCCCAGCATTTT.

This clonotype was counted at least ten times. The chain couples TRBV12-3 or TRBV12-4 to TRBJ2-7; 8 positions match TRBD2. J was trimmed by 6 bases and V by 6 bases; bases with no gene match: 13. This CDR3 has 15 amino acids. Written as DNA, the CDR3 is TGTGCCAGCAGGATGCTAGCGGGTCCACCTAGCGAGCAGTACTTC. This codes for CASRMLAGPPSEQYF.

This clonotype was seen more than once but under ten times. This chain uses TRBV19 with TRBJ2-1; 11 bases line up with TRBD2. The V gene end was trimmed by 4 bases and the J gene end by 2 bases; junction bases not matched to a gene: 1. The CDR3 has 15 residues. Germline V CDR1 and CDR2: LNHDA, SQIVND (reference sequence). CDR3 nucleotides: TGTGCCAGTAGTAAGACTAGCGGGGCCTACAATGAGCAGTTCTTC. Translating gives CASSKTSGAYNEQFF.

The gene calls are TRBV6-2 or TRBV6-3 and TRBJ2-7; 7 bases line up with TRBD2. The V gene's germline CDR1 is MNHEY and CDR2 SVGEGT. V gave up 6 bases and J gave up 0 bases; unmatched junction bases: 8. The CDR3 is 15 residues long. The CDR3 DNA reads TGTGCCAGCAGCCTCTTGGAGCGGGACTCCTACGAGCAGTACTTC. Protein product: CASSLLERDSYEQYF.

This clonotype turned up a few times. The rearrangement links TRBV11-2 to TRBJ2-1; weak D call: TRBD1 (7 bases). Trimming took 1 base from V and 0 from J, leaving 16 bases between them. Germline values: CDR1 SGHAT, CDR2 FQNNGV. This CDR3 has 18 residues. The CDR3 DNA reads as TGTGCCAGCAGCTTAGTTGGAGGGGACAGTGGCTCCTACAATGAGCAGTTCTTC. Protein product: CASSLVGGDSGSYNEQFF.

The J gene is TRBJ1-1, the V gene TRBV11-2; no definite D call. This CDR3 contains 15 residues. Per the germline V gene, CDR1 is SGHAT and CDR2 is FQNNGV. V shed 0 bases and J shed 0 bases, with 8 bases lying between them. CDR3 residues: CASSLDTRMNTEAFF. CDR3 nucleotide sequence: TGTGCCAGCAGCTTAGATACACGGATGAACACTGAAGCTTTCTTT.

This clonotype appeared many times. The rearrangement uses TRBV9 and TRBJ1-1; D uncertain. V was clipped by 3 bases and J by 1 base, with 13 bases between them. The CDR3 consists of 15 residues. CDR1 is SGDLS and CDR2 is YYNGEE in the germline V gene. Here the CDR3 DNA reads TGTGCCAGCAGCGCCCGGGAGAATGGGAACACTGAAGCTTTCTTT. Its translation: CASSARENGNTEAFF.

This clonotype showed up just a few times. The chain joins TRBV28 to TRBJ2-7; D uncertain. This CDR3 is 15 amino acids long. Germline loops: CDR1 MDHEN, CDR2 SYDVKM. V was clipped by 6 bases and J by 0 bases, with 15 bases between them. The CDR3 DNA follows: TGTGCCAGCAGCCCCCGTCTCTCAAGCTCCTACGAGCAGTACTTC. Its translation: CASSPRLSSSYEQYF.

This clonotype has more than one count but fewer than ten. The chain combines TRBV15 with TRBJ1-1, with unresolved D. The V gene's germline CDR1 is LNHNV and CDR2 YYDKDF (reference sequence). This CDR3 is built from 11 residues. V lost 4 bases and J lost 7, with 7 bases in between. As DNA, the CDR3 is TGTGCCACCAGCACACCGCTTGAAGCTTTCTTT. Residues: CATSTPLEAFF. Based on the CDR3 plus reference TRBV15 and TRBJ1-1, the full variable domain is DAMVIQNPRYQVTQFGKPVTLSCSQTLNHNVMYWYQQKSSQAPKLLFHYYDKDFNNEADTPDNFQSRRPNTSFCFLDIRSPGLGDTAMYLCATSTPLEAFFGQGTRLTVV.

This clonotype was observed many times. The CDR3 bases are TGTGCCAGCAGCCCGGACATCTACGAGCAGTACTTC. Its protein is CASSPDIYEQYF. The V gene is TRBV28, the J gene TRBJ2-7; D is perhaps TRBD1 (5 bases). The CDR3 runs to 12 residues. CDR1 and CDR2 from the germline V gene are MDHEN and SYDVKM. V lost 6 bases and J lost 3, with 9 bases in between.

The sample holds many counts of this clonotype. The V gene is TRBV7-9, the J gene TRBJ1-1; TRBD1 matches at 7 bases. CDR1 is SEHNR, CDR2 FQNEAQ, per germline (reference sequence). The CDR3 runs 16 residues. V gave up 1 base and J gave up 2 bases; unmatched junction bases: 7. CDR3 region: CASSLVRTGPNTEAFF. The CDR3 nucleotides read TGTGCCAGCAGCTTAGTCCGGACAGGACCCAACACTGAAGCTTTCTTT.

This clonotype was counted only a few times. The V and J genes are TRBV4-2 and TRBJ1-6, with D perhaps TRBD1 (5 bases). The V and J ends lost 4 bases and 8 bases respectively, with 15 bases between them. CDR1 and CDR2 from the germline V gene are LGHNA and YNFKEQ. This CDR3 contains 15 residues. CDR3 in amino acids: CASSPDQGFDSPLHF. DNA for the CDR3: TGTGCCAGCAGCCCTGACCAGGGTTTTGATTCACCCCTCCACTTT.

The sample holds many counts of this clonotype. The CDR3 sequence: CASSSGPLEQYF. CDR3 DNA sequence: TGTGCCAGCAGCTCCGGGCCTCTCGAGCAGTACTTC. The rearrangement joins TRBV11-2 to TRBJ2-7; D call uncertain. Trimming took 4 bases from V and 6 from J, leaving 10 bases between them. This CDR3 is 12 amino acids long. Germline CDR1 and CDR2: SGHAT and FQNNGV.

This clonotype has more than one count but fewer than ten. The chain has TRBV4-3 and TRBJ2-7; D is unresolved. The V gene lost 0 bases and the J gene lost 0 bases, with 12 bases spanning the gap. The CDR3 has 16 amino acids. Germline CDR1 reads LGHNA; CDR2 reads YSLEER. This chain's CDR3 is CASSQDRHSHSYEQYF. DNA of the CDR3: TGCGCCAGCAGCCAAGATCGACATTCCCACTCCTACGAGCAGTACTTC.

This clonotype was detected many times. The genes are TRBV20-1 and TRBJ1-5; the match to TRBD1 covers 9 bases. The junction had 8 bases not matched to a gene; V was cut back by 0 bases and J by 5 bases. Germline assignment: CDR1 DFQATT and CDR2 SNEGSKA (reference sequence). This CDR3 contains 16 residues. The CDR3 loop reads CSARDFGQGLHQPQHF. The CDR3 DNA sequence: TGCAGTGCTAGAGACTTTGGACAGGGGCTACATCAGCCCCAGCATTTT.

CDR3 sequence reads: CASRPGTSGRAYEQYF. The CDR3 DNA reads as TGCGCCAGCCGACCAGGGACTAGCGGGAGGGCCTACGAGCAGTACTTC. V is TRBV5-1 and J is TRBJ2-7; 16 positions agree with TRBD2. There are 16 residues in the CDR3. Germline-derived CDR1 and CDR2 are SGHRS and YFSETQ. J was trimmed by 2 bases and V by 7 bases; bases with no gene match: 6.

The gene calls are TRBV20-1 and TRBJ1-2, with 8 positions matching TRBD1. The ends lost 3 bases at V and 3 bases at J; junction bases unmatched: 6. This CDR3 has 14 amino acids. Germline CDR1 and CDR2: DFQATT and SNEGSKA (reference sequence). The CDR3 is CSASPDRDDYGYTF. The DNA for the CDR3 is TGCAGTGCTAGCCCGGACAGGGACGACTATGGCTACACCTTC.

The J gene is TRBJ2-5, the V gene TRBV9; possibly TRBD1 for D (6 bases). CDR1 and CDR2 (germline): SGDLS, YYNGEE. The CDR3 length is 15 residues. V lost 3 bases, J lost 0 bases, and 12 bases lay in between. The chain's CDR3 is CASSEGHTYQETQYF. The CDR3, as DNA: TGTGCCAGCAGCGAGGGACACACGTACCAAGAGACCCAGTACTTC.

V and J are TRBV4-3 and TRBJ1-6, with 11 bases aligning to TRBD1. The CDR3 is made up of 15 amino acids. Germline lookup yields CDR1 LGHNA and CDR2 YSLEER. Trimming at V came to 2 bases and at J to 13 bases, leaving 7 bases not matched to a gene. CDR3 bases: TGCGCCAGCAGCCAACACCGGGACAGGGGGTCGCCCCTCCACTTT. This gives the protein CASSQHRDRGSPLHF.

The V and J genes are TRBV7-2 and TRBJ2-7, with D maybe TRBD1 (5 bases). The CDR3 has 14 residues. Germline lookup yields CDR1 SGHTA and CDR2 FQGNSA. Trimming removed 5 bases from V and 7 bases from J, with 18 bases in between. The CDR3, as DNA: TGTGCCAGCAGCCCACCCAGGGCCTTCTGGGAGCAGTACTTC. Protein product: CASSPPRAFWEQYF.

This clonotype was found a few times. The rearrangement links TRBV29-1 to TRBJ2-3; 12 bases are a match to TRBD2. The J segment lost 3 bases and the V segment lost 4 bases, leaving 17 bases of the junction unmatched. Looked up from germline, CDR1 is SQVTM and CDR2 is ANQGSEA. The CDR3 has 19 residues. CDR3: CSVGPVRLAGGRVTDTQYF. In DNA, the CDR3 is TGCAGCGTTGGACCCGTACGGCTAGCGGGGGGGCGGGTGACAGATACGCAGTATTTT.

This rearrangement joins TRBV4-3 to TRBJ2-7, with TRBD1 identical over 10 bases. Per germline, CDR1 LGHNA and CDR2 YSLEER. The CDR3 consists of 13 residues. V dropped 3 bases and J dropped 5; count of bases not matched to a gene: 1. This chain's CDR3 is CASSQGQGHEQYF. Written as DNA, the CDR3 is TGCGCCAGCAGCCAGGGACAGGGGCACGAGCAGTACTTC.

This clonotype was observed a few times. This chain links TRBV7-2 with TRBJ2-1, with unresolved D. Germline V gene sequence: CDR1 SGHTA, CDR2 FQGNSA. The CDR3 contains 14 residues. Trimming removed 3 bases at V and 5 bases at J, with 11 bases between. In DNA form, the CDR3 reads TGTGCCAGCAGCTTCCCCTACACCCACAATGAGCAGTTCTTC. It is translated as CASSFPYTHNEQFF.

This chain connects TRBV12-3 or TRBV12-4 to TRBJ2-1, with 9 nucleotides matching TRBD2. J gave up 3 bases and V 6 bases, and 9 bases lay outside the gene matches. There are 16 residues in the CDR3. CDR3 protein: CASRVSGTSHYNEQFF. The CDR3 DNA sequence: TGTGCCAGCAGGGTGTCCGGGACTAGCCACTACAATGAGCAGTTCTTC.

In its sample, this clonotype was seen a few times. The V gene is TRBV7-2, the J gene TRBJ1-4; a possible D gene is TRBD1 (5 bases). V lost 4 bases and J 2 bases, leaving 11 bases between the germline ends. The CDR3 contains 15 residues. Germline assignment: CDR1 SGHTA and CDR2 FQGNSA. CDR3 residues: CASSSDWGTNEKLFF. The CDR3 DNA reads TGTGCCAGCAGCTCCGACTGGGGGACTAATGAAAAACTGTTTTTT. The entire variable domain, with the rest obtained from reference TRBV7-2 and TRBJ1-4, is as follows: GAGVSQSPSNKVTEKGKDVELRCDPISGHTALYWYRQSLGQGLEFLIYFQGNSAPDKSGLPSDRFSAERTGGSVSTLTIQRTQQEDSAVYLCASSSDWGTNEKLFFGSGTQLSVL.